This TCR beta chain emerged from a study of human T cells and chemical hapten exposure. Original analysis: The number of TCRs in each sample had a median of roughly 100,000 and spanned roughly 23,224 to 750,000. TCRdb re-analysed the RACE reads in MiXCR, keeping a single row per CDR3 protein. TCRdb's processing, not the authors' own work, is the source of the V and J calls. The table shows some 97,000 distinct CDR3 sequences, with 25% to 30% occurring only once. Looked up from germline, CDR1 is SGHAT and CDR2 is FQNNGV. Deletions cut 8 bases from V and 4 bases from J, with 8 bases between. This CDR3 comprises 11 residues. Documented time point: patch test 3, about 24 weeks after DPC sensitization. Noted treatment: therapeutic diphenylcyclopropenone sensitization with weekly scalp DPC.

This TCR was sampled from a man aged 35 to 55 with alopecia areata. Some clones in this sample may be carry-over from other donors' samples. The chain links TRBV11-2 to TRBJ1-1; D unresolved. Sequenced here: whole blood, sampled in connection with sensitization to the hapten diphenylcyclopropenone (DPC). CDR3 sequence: CASAIPTEAFF. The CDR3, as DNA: TGTGCCAGCGCGATACCCACTGAAGCTTTCTTT.